This entry features one T cell receptor (beta chain) sequence. The data stem from a study of blood T cell repertoires in COVID-19. Study-level background: Specimens from acute and convalescent COVID-19 originated in the United States, Italy and Spain. T cells, B-cell-depleted T cells, or PBMCs provided the cDNA or gDNA that served as material.

Enrolled during active infection, Seattle patients were then followed longitudinally. Under the authors' procedure: Reference gene primers were amplified, and this amplification served to estimate nucleated cell counts. Sequenced by immunoSEQ multiplex PCR; TCRdb stores in-frame clones only, minus some. Clonal size and the V and J genes are those of that table, whereas D and trimming came from the DNA. Among approximately 120,000 clones listed, approximately 85% were seen once. Sequencing used peripheral blood. This clonotype was sampled from an elderly woman with COVID-19, enrolled during active disease.

CDR3 sequence: CASTGQGWVRETQYF. The DNA for the CDR3 is TGTGCCAGTACCGGACAGGGTTGGGTGCGGGAGACCCAGTACTTC. The J gene is TRBJ2-5, the V gene TRBV19, with TRBD1 matching over 8 bases. This CDR3 has 15 residues. The J segment lost 5 bases and the V segment lost 7 bases, leaving 12 bases of the junction unmatched. CDR1 and CDR2 from the germline V gene are LNHDA and SQIVND (reference sequence).